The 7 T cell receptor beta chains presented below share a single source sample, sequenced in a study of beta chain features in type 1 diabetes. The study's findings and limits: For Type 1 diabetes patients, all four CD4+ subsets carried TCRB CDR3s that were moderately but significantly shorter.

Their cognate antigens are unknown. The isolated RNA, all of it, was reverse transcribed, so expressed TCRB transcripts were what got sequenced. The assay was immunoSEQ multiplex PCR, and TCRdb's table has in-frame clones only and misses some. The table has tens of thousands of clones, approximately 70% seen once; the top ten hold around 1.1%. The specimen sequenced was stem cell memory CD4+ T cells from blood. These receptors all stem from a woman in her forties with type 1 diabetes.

CDR3 bases: TGCGCCAGCAGCTATAACCCGACAGCGAACACTGAAGCTTTCTTT. Translating gives CASSYNPTANTEAFF. J is TRBJ1-1 and V is TRBV5-1, with a possible D match to TRBD1 (5 bases). V was clipped by 3 bases and J by 1 base, with 13 bases between them. Per the germline V gene, CDR1 is SGHRS and CDR2 is YFSETQ. CDR3 length: 15 amino acids.

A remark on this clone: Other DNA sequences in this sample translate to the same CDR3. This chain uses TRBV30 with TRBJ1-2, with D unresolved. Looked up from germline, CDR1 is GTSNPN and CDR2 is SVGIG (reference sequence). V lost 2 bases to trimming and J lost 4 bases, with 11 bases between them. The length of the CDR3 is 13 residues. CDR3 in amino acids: CAWSREHGYGYTF. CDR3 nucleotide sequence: TGTGCCTGGAGTAGGGAGCATGGCTATGGCTACACCTTC.

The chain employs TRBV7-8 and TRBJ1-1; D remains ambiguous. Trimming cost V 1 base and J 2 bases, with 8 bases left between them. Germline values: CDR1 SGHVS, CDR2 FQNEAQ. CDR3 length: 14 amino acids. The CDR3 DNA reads TGTGCCAGCAGCTTAGTAACGGGAAACACTGAAGCTTTCTTT. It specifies CASSLVTGNTEAFF.

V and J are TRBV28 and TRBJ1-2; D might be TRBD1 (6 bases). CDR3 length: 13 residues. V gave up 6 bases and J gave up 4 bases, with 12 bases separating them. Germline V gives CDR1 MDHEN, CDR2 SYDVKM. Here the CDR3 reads CASSLQGGYGYTF. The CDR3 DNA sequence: TGTGCCAGCAGCCTACAGGGCGGCTATGGCTACACCTTC.

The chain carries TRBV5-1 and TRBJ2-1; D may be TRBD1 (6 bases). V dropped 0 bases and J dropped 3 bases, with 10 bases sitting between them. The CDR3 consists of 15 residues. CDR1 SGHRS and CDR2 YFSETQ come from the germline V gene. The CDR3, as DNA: TGCGCCAGCAGCTTGGGGGGGACACGCTACAATGAGCAGTTCTTC. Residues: CASSLGGTRYNEQFF.

The CDR3 spells CAISDVRAAEGETQYF. The DNA for the CDR3 is TGTGCCATCAGCGATGTCAGGGCCGCGGAGGGGGAGACCCAGTACTTC. V is TRBV10-3 and J is TRBJ2-5; tentative D call: TRBD2 (6 bases). Trimming removed 6 bases at V and 5 bases at J, with 22 bases between. Germline CDR1 is ENHRY and CDR2 is SYGVKD. This CDR3 region has 16 residues.

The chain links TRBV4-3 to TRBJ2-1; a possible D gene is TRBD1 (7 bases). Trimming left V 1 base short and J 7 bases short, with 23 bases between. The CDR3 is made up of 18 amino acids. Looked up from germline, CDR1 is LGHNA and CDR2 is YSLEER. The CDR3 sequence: CASSQVRAGTGVPNEQFF. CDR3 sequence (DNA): TGCGCCAGCAGCCAAGTAAGGGCGGGAACAGGGGTACCAAATGAGCAGTTCTTC.